Listed below are T cell receptor beta chains from one sample, sequenced in a study of T cell responses to AZD1222 COVID-19 vaccine. The table came from immunoSEQ multiplex PCR; TCRdb's copy has only in-frame clones and leaves some out. Seen here are 80,000 or so clones, 90% observed once, and the top ten hold less than 7.5%. The input for sequencing was peripheral blood, taken on day 0 of AZD1222 vaccination. These receptors were obtained from an adult in good health. Each CDR3 is given with its conserved first and last residue. A D gene is named only where the DNA matches it firmly. Clone sizes are given selectively: once, few, many, or a class where the clone is expanded.

J,V,size,D,CDR3,DNA
TRBJ2-7,TRBV2,few,TRBD1,CASIRDRRGEQYF,TGTGCCAGCATAAGGGACAGGCGGGGCGAGCAGTACTTC
TRBJ2-2,TRBV21-1,NA,NA,CASSNLSPPGQGNTGELFF,TGTGCCAGCAGCAATCTTTCTCCACCGGGACAGGGTAACACCGGGGAGCTGTTTTTT
TRBJ1-1,TRBV6-1,NA,NA,CASSEVFLGRGTEAFF,TGTGCCAGCAGTGAAGTATTTCTAGGGAGGGGGACTGAAGCTTTCTTT
TRBJ2-2,TRBV3-1/TRBV3-2,NA,TRBD2,CASSERTSGRNTGELFF,TGTGCCAGCAGCGAAAGGACTAGCGGGAGGAACACCGGGGAGCTGTTTTTT
TRBJ1-1,TRBV5-1,NA,NA,CASSLGGTTEAFF,TGCGCCAGCAGCTTAGGGGGGACCACTGAAGCTTTCTTT
TRBJ2-1,TRBV7-8,NA,NA,CASRNDRSSYNEQFF,TGTGCCAGCAGAAACGACAGGAGCTCCTACAATGAGCAGTTCTTC
TRBJ2-7,TRBV15,NA,NA,CATSTGYGEQYF,TGTGCCACCAGCACCGGGTATGGCGAGCAGTACTTC
TRBJ1-2,TRBV9,NA,NA,CASSVVGGHYGYTF,TGTGCCAGCAGCGTAGTGGGGGGGCACTATGGCTACACCTTC
TRBJ1-5,TRBV30,few,NA,CAWSNPGGPQHF,TGTGCCTGGAGTAACCCGGGGGGGCCCCAGCATTTT
TRBJ1-2,TRBV6-5,NA,NA,CASSYADGFYGYTF,TGTGCCAGCAGTTACGCGGACGGCTTCTATGGCTACACCTTC
TRBJ1-4,TRBV16,NA,NA,CASSPGDEKLFF,TGTGCCAGCAGCCCGGGAGATGAAAAACTGTTTTTT
TRBJ2-6,TRBV3-1/TRBV3-2,NA,NA,CASSQATSSGANVLTF,TGTGCCAGCAGCCAAGCGACGAGCTCTGGGGCCAACGTCCTGACTTTC
TRBJ1-4,TRBV19,NA,NA,CASRPSGGVEKLFF,TGTGCCAGCAGACCCAGCGGGGGGGTTGAAAAACTGTTTTTT
TRBJ1-1,TRBV12-3/TRBV12-4,NA,NA,CASSLRNTEAFF,TGTGCCAGCAGTCTCCGGAACACTGAAGCTTTCTTT
TRBJ2-2,TRBV19,NA,NA,CACDFGVTGELFF,TGTGCCTGCGACTTCGGGGTCACCGGGGAGCTGTTTTTT
TRBJ1-1,TRBV5-1,NA,NA,CASSLGVLSLSTEAFF,TGCGCCAGCAGCTTGGGGGTTTTGAGTCTTAGTACTGAAGCTTTCTTT
TRBJ1-6,TRBV24-1,few,NA,CATKGSYNSPLHF,TGTGCCACAAAGGGATCCTATAATTCACCCCTCCACTTT
TRBJ1-6,TRBV25-1,NA,TRBD1,CASRGQGRSYNSPLHF,TGTGCCAGCAGGGGACAGGGTCGCTCCTATAATTCACCCCTCCACTTT
TRBJ1-2,TRBV4-1,NA,NA,CASSQFGGPLNYGYTF,TGCGCCAGCAGCCAGTTCGGGGGGCCTTTGAACTATGGCTACACCTTC
TRBJ2-7,TRBV19,NA,NA,CASSPGYTYEQYF,TGTGCCAGTAGCCCCGGCTACACCTACGAGCAGTACTTC
TRBJ1-4,TRBV5-4,NA,TRBD1,CASSHSGQGELRGKKLFF,TGTGCCAGCAGCCACAGCGGACAGGGAGAACTACGGGGAAAAAAACTGTTTTTT
TRBJ2-7,TRBV3-1/TRBV3-2,NA,NA,CASSHPLTHEQYF,TGTGCCAGCAGCCATCCTCTTACTCACGAGCAGTACTTC
TRBJ1-2,TRBV7-9,NA,NA,CASSLGSYGYTF,TGTGCCAGCAGCTTGGGGTCTTATGGCTACACCTTC
TRBJ2-2,TRBV2,NA,NA,CASSGAGRNTGELFF,TGTGCCAGCAGTGGGGCGGGGCGGAACACCGGGGAGCTGTTTTTT
TRBJ2-4,TRBV9,NA,NA,CASSAQGAKNIQYF,TGTGCCAGCAGCGCGCAGGGGGCCAAAAACATTCAGTACTTC
TRBJ1-1,TRBV19,NA,NA,CASSIPGQGWTEAFF,TGTGCCAGTAGTATTCCGGGGCAGGGGTGGACTGAAGCTTTCTTT
TRBJ2-5,TRBV7-3,NA,NA,CASSLGLAGGGPQETQYF,TGTGCCAGCAGCTTAGGGCTTGCTGGCGGGGGCCCCCAAGAGACCCAGTACTTC
TRBJ2-1,TRBV7-9,NA,TRBD1,CASSPGQDWDEQFF,TGTGCCAGCAGCCCGGGACAGGATTGGGATGAGCAGTTCTTC
TRBJ1-1,TRBV6-5,NA,NA,CASVIRVGTEAFF,TGTGCCAGCGTGATAAGGGTTGGCACTGAAGCTTTCTTT
TRBJ2-2,TRBV5-4,few,NA,CASSLMFNTGELFF,TGTGCCAGCAGCTTGATGTTTAACACCGGGGAGCTGTTTTTT
TRBJ1-3,TRBV19,once,NA,CASKGLGISGNTIYF,TGTGCCAGTAAGGGTTTGGGGATCTCTGGAAACACCATATATTTT
TRBJ1-5,TRBV30,NA,TRBD1,CAWSVRQGEYQPQHF,TGTGCCTGGAGTGTTCGACAGGGAGAGTATCAGCCCCAGCATTTT
TRBJ2-1,TRBV7-3,NA,TRBD2,CASSLALAGGPNEQFF,TGTGCCAGCAGCTTAGCGCTAGCGGGGGGGCCCAATGAGCAGTTCTTC
TRBJ1-2,TRBV5-1,NA,NA,CANPRDSSNYGYTF,TGCGCCAACCCCCGGGACTCGTCTAACTATGGCTACACCTTC
TRBJ1-1,TRBV5-4,NA,TRBD1,CASSPRTGNTEAFF,TGTGCCAGCAGCCCCCGGACAGGGAACACTGAAGCTTTCTTT
TRBJ2-3,TRBV9,NA,TRBD1,CASSVQGASADTQYF,TGTGCCAGCAGCGTCCAGGGGGCGAGTGCAGATACGCAGTATTTT
TRBJ1-5,TRBV4-2,NA,TRBD1,CASSDTGGNQPQHF,TGTGCCAGCAGCGATACAGGGGGCAATCAGCCCCAGCATTTT
TRBJ2-1,TRBV9,NA,TRBD2,CASSVGSSGAYNEQFF,TGTGCCAGCAGCGTAGGGTCTAGCGGGGCATACAATGAGCAGTTCTTC